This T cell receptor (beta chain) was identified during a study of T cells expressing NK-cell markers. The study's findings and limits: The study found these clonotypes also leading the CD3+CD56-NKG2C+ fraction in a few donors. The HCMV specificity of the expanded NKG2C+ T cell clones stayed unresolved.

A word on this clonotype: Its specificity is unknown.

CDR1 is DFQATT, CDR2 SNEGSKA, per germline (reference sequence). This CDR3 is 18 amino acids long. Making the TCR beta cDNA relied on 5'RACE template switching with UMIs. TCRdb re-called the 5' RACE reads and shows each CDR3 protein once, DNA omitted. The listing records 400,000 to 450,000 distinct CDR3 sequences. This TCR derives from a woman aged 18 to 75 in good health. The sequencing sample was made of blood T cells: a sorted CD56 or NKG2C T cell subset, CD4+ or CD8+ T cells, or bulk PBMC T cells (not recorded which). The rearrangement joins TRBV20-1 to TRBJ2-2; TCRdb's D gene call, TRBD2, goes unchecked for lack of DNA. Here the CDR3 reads CSANPLVGGGANTGELFF.